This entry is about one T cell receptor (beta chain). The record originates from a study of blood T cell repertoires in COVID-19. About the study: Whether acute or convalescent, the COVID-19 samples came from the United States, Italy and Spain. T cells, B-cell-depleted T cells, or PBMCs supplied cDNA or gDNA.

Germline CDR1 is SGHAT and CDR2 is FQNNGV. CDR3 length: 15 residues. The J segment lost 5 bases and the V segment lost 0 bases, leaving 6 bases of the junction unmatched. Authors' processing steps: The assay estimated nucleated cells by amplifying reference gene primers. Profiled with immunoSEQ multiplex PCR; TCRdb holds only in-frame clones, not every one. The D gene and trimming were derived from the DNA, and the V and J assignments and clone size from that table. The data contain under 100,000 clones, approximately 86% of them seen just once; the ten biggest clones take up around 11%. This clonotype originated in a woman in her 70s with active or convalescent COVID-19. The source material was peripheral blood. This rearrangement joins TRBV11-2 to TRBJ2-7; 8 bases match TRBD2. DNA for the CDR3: TGTGCCAGCAGCTTAGAAGGGACTAGATTGCACGAGCAGTACTTC. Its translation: CASSLEGTRLHEQYF.